These 20 T cell receptor beta chains were all obtained from the same sample, sequenced in a study of Ad26.COV2.S vaccination and SARS-CoV-2 variants. Repertoires were generated with immunoSEQ multiplex PCR, while TCRdb's copy carries only in-frame clones and drops some. Of more than 400,000 clones in the sample, about nine tenths were seen once. Described treatment: around 19 received Ad26.COV2.S at low or high dose, single or two shots; 5 received placebo; per-sample allocation not given. Sampling happened 63 days after the first vaccine or placebo injection. This material consisted of peripheral blood, taken in a trial of Ad26.COV2.S vaccine versus placebo. These TCRs come from a person between 18 and 60 years old who received the Ad26.COV2.S COVID-19 vaccine or a placebo.

The rearrangement links TRBV11-1 to TRBJ1-1; D unclear. Deletions cut 3 bases from V and 1 base from J, with 9 bases between. This CDR3 is 14 amino acids long. Germline CDR1 is SGHAT and CDR2 is FQDESV (reference sequence). CDR3 in amino acids: CASSFGLQNTEAFF. In DNA form, the CDR3 reads TGTGCCAGCAGCTTTGGGTTGCAGAACACTGAAGCTTTCTTT.

The V call is TRBV7-2, the J call TRBJ1-5, with TRBD1 as a possible D gene (5 bases). CDR3 length: 17 amino acids. In germline, CDR1 is SGHTA, CDR2 FQGNSA. Trimming removed 5 bases at V and 6 bases at J, with 23 bases between. CDR3 in amino acids: CASSPSSGGLQGQPQHF. In nucleotides, the CDR3 is TGTGCCAGCAGCCCTAGCAGCGGAGGCTTGCAGGGTCAGCCCCAGCATTTT.

The V and J genes are TRBV3-1 (or the pseudogene TRBV3-2) and TRBJ1-5; maybe TRBD1 (5 bases). Germline CDR1 is LGHDT and CDR2 is YNNKEL (reference sequence). V was cut by 3 bases and J by 4 bases, with 16 bases left in between. CDR3 size: 16 residues. The CDR3 sequence: CASSQGDFGGNQPQHF. In DNA form, the CDR3 reads TGTGCCAGCAGCCAGGGAGACTTTGGGGGAAATCAGCCCCAGCATTTT.

This chain joins TRBV3-1 (or the pseudogene TRBV3-2) and TRBJ2-3, with TRBD1 matching 7 bases. The CDR3 length is 16 residues. J gave up 2 bases and V 0 bases, and 5 bases lay outside the gene matches. Germline CDR1 reads LGHDT; CDR2 reads YNNKEL (reference sequence). The CDR3 sequence: CASSQEQGPPTDTQYF. The CDR3 DNA sequence: TGTGCCAGCAGCCAAGAACAGGGGCCCCCCACAGATACGCAGTATTTT.

The rearrangement joins TRBV18 to TRBJ1-2; D is unresolved. The CDR3 consists of 15 residues. V lost 3 bases to trimming and J lost 0 bases, with 11 bases between them. CDR1 and CDR2 from the germline V gene are KGHSH and LQKENI. The CDR3 is CASSPPGRSNYGYTF. The CDR3 DNA sequence: TGTGCCAGCTCACCTCCCGGGCGCTCTAACTATGGCTACACCTTC.

In regard to this clone: In the same sample, other DNA sequences code for this CDR3. This chain connects TRBV11-2 to TRBJ2-3; D is unclear. The ends were cut back, 3 bases at V and 1 base at J, with 5 bases in the middle. Germline lookup yields CDR1 SGHAT and CDR2 FQNNGV. There are 13 residues in the CDR3. CDR3 nucleotide sequence: TGTGCCAGCAGCTTCCCTGGCACAGATACGCAGTATTTT. It yields the protein CASSFPGTDTQYF.

The V and J genes are TRBV9 and TRBJ2-2; possibly TRBD1 for D (5 bases). V lost 0 bases and J lost 1, with 16 bases in between. Per the germline V gene, CDR1 is SGDLS and CDR2 is YYNGEE. CDR3 length equals 18 residues. The CDR3 loop is CASSVGHSGALNTGELFF. CDR3 sequence (DNA): TGTGCCAGCAGCGTAGGTCACAGTGGGGCCCTGAACACCGGGGAGCTGTTTTTT.

The gene calls are TRBV12-1 and TRBJ2-1. TRBV12-1 is termed a pseudogene. The CDR3 runs to 14 residues. The CDR3 sequence is CASSFALWAARQFF. Written as DNA, the CDR3 is TGTGCCAGCAGCTTTGCGCTTTGGGCAGCGCGGCAGTTCTTC.

In DNA, the CDR3 is TGTGCCAGCGGGGGTGGGTCAGGGAGAGGAATTAGGGAGCAGTACTTC. Its protein product is CASGGGSGRGIREQYF. The chain joins TRBV27 to TRBJ2-7; either TRBD1 or TRBD2 may fit D (5 bases each). V was cut by 8 bases and J by 7 bases, with 27 bases left in between. This CDR3 contains 16 residues. Germline loops: CDR1 MNHEY, CDR2 SMNVEV (reference sequence).

This sequence joins TRBV6-1 and TRBJ2-2, with 8 positions matching TRBD1. With V trimmed by 3 bases and J by 4 bases, 4 bases remained unmatched. The germline V gene has CDR1 MNHNS and CDR2 SASEGT. The CDR3 spans 15 residues. The DNA for the CDR3 is TGTGCCAGCAGTGATAGGGGACAGGCCACCGGGGAGCTGTTTTTT. Encoded protein: CASSDRGQATGELFF.

This clone was recorded only once. The V call is TRBV12-3 or TRBV12-4, the J call TRBJ1-2, with D possibly matching TRBD1 (6 bases). V lost 5 bases and J 8 bases, leaving 15 bases between the germline ends. This CDR3 has 13 amino acids. CDR3 amino acids: CASSERRGEGYTF. CDR3 DNA: TGTGCCAGCAGTGAGAGAAGGGGGGAAGGCTACACCTTC.

The rearrangement links TRBV28 to TRBJ1-5, with D maybe TRBD1 (6 bases). Germline CDR1 is MDHEN and CDR2 is SYDVKM. The CDR3 spans 17 residues. Trimming cost V 7 bases and J 2 bases, with 21 bases left between them. The CDR3 sequence is CASNDPGQICCNQPQHF. The CDR3 nucleotides are TGTGCCAGCAACGACCCCGGACAGATATGCTGCAATCAGCCCCAGCATTTT. The whole variable domain, remainder taken from reference TRBV28 and TRBJ1-5, is DVKVTQSSRYLVKRTGEKVFLECVQDMDHENMFWYRQDPGLGLRLIYFSYDVKMKEKGDIPEGYSVSREKKERFSLILESASTNQTSMYLCASNDPGQICCNQPQHFGDGTRLSIL.

The table lists this clone with a count of one. The chain uses TRBV5-1 and TRBJ2-2; TRBD1 might be the D (5 bases). CDR3 length equals 15 residues. Looked up from germline, CDR1 is SGHRS and CDR2 is YFSETQ. V lost 1 base to trimming and J lost 2 bases, with 9 bases between them. The CDR3 sequence: CASSLRTTNTGELFF. DNA for the CDR3: TGCGCCAGCAGCTTGAGGACAACTAACACCGGGGAGCTGTTTTTT.

The CDR3 DNA follows: TGCAGCGCGGGACAGGGGTACAATGAGCAGTTCTTC. Amino acids: CSAGQGYNEQFF. The V and J genes are TRBV29-1 and TRBJ2-1; TRBD1 matches at 10 bases. This CDR3 comprises 12 residues. The ends lost 7 bases at V and 4 bases at J; junction bases unmatched: 1. Germline CDR1 is SQVTM and CDR2 is ANQGSEA.

Points on this clone: A junction boundary mismatches the germline segment, possibly from a read error. This chain links TRBV7-2 with TRBJ2-7, with 9 bases lining up with TRBD2. CDR1 and CDR2 (germline): SGHTA, FQGNSA. CDR3 length: 17 amino acids. CDR3 nucleotides: TGTGCCAGCAGCTTAGGGATTAGCGGGAGTCCAAGACGAAGAGTACTCTTC. This encodes CASSLGISGSPRRRVLF. Drawing the rest from reference TRBV7-2 and TRBJ2-7, the complete variable domain is GAGVSQSPSNKVTEKGKDVELRCDPISGHTALYWYRQSLGQGLEFLIYFQGNSAPDKSGLPSDRFSAERTGGSVSTLTIQRTQQEDSAVYLCASSLGISGSPRRRVLFGPGTRLTVT.

This clone occurred once. The rearrangement joins TRBV4-3 to TRBJ2-7, with D perhaps TRBD1 or TRBD2 (5 bases each). The V end lost 5 bases, the J end lost 7 bases, and 15 bases lay between the germline ends. The germline CDR1 and CDR2 sequences are LGHNA and YSLEER. CDR3 length: 13 amino acids. CDR3 in amino acids: CASSDSGTPEQYF. CDR3 coding DNA: TGCGCCAGCAGCGATTCCGGGACCCCTGAGCAGTACTTC.

The chain joins TRBV10-3 to TRBJ1-2; D gene uncertain. V shed 0 bases and J shed 2 bases, with 16 bases lying between them. The CDR3 covers 17 residues. Germline CDR1 reads ENHRY; CDR2 reads SYGVKD. The DNA of the CDR3 is TGTGCCATCAGTGAGTCGAGACATGGGGAGAAGAACTATGGCTACACCTTC. Protein sequence: CAISESRHGEKNYGYTF.

The chain recombines TRBV24-1 with TRBJ2-7; 8 bases are a match to TRBD2. V gave up 5 bases and J gave up 6 bases; unmatched junction bases: 11. This CDR3 comprises 15 residues. Germline V gene data show CDR1 as KGHDR and CDR2 as SFDVKD. The CDR3 sequence: CATSAGAGREPEQYF. The CDR3 region has the DNA TGTGCCACCAGTGCAGGGGCCGGGAGGGAACCCGAGCAGTACTTC.

This clone was seen just once. Here the CDR3 DNA reads TGTGCCAGCAGCCCGGGCCCCTTCGGCACTGAAGCTTTCTTT. It yields the protein CASSPGPFGTEAFF. The chain carries TRBV28 and TRBJ1-1, with D uncertain. The V gene lost 6 bases and the J gene lost 4 bases, with 15 bases spanning the gap. CDR1 is MDHEN, CDR2 SYDVKM, per germline. The CDR3 consists of 14 residues.

CDR3 residues: CASSLTSGKTAQYF. CDR3 nucleotides: TGTGCCAGCAGCTTGACTAGCGGGAAAACGGCGCAGTATTTT. The rearrangement links TRBV7-2 to TRBJ2-3; 11 bases align to TRBD2. The germline V gene has CDR1 SGHTA and CDR2 FQGNSA. The CDR3 sequence is 14 residues long. With 3 bases clipped from V and 10 bases from J, the junction kept 6 bases outside the gene matches.